This T cell receptor (beta chain) was identified during a study of blood T cell repertoires in COVID-19. Study in general: Researchers got acute and convalescent COVID-19 samples from the United States, Italy and Spain. Sources were T cells, B-cell-depleted T cells, or PBMCs; the material itself was cDNA or gDNA.

The ends were cut back, 0 bases at V and 4 bases at J, with 7 bases in the middle. CDR1 and CDR2 from the germline V gene are GTSNPN and SVGIG (reference sequence). CDR3 length equals 12 residues. How the authors handled the data: Amplifying reference gene primers gave estimates of nucleated cell counts. TCRdb's copy holds only in-frame clones and misses some; the assay was immunoSEQ multiplex PCR. D and trimming were read from the DNA, whereas the V and J calls and clone size are those reported in that table. The sample records some 220,000 clones, 84% being singletons. Sequenced material: peripheral blood. The V call is TRBV30, the J call TRBJ2-7; D not resolved. This clonotype originated in a man aged 50 to 60 with acute or convalescent COVID-19. The CDR3 region is CAWSVPRYEQYF. The CDR3 nucleotides read TGTGCCTGGAGTGTACCCAGGTACGAGCAGTACTTC. Full variable domain (rest looked up from reference TRBV30 and TRBJ2-7): SQTIHQWPATLVQPVGSPLSLECTVEGTSNPNLYWYRQAAGRGLQLLFYSVGIGQISSEVPQNLSASRPQDRQFILSSKKLLLSDSGFYLCAWSVPRYEQYFGPGTRLTVT.